The rows below give T cell receptor beta chains drawn from one sample of a study of T cell responses to AZD1222 COVID-19 vaccine. The data were produced by immunoSEQ multiplex PCR, yet TCRdb's version contains in-frame clones alone and is incomplete. The sample yields about 140,000 clones, roughly 92% seen once. The sample here was peripheral blood, taken on day 0 of AZD1222 vaccination. Receptors originate from an adult in good health. CDR3s include the opening cysteine and the closing phenylalanine or tryptophan. Fields, in order: clone size, J gene, CDR3 length, D gene, V gene, CDR3 protein, CDR3 DNA. A D gene is named only where the DNA matches it firmly. Rows give clone size only sometimes, using once, few, many, or a class for an expanded clone.

>-|TRBJ1-1|15|-|TRBV7-9
CASSGHAGIGTEAFF
TGTGCCAGCAGCGGACATGCAGGGATTGGCACTGAAGCTTTCTTT
>-|TRBJ2-3|15|TRBD2|TRBV24-1
CATSALAGSTDTQYF
TGTGCCACCAGTGCTCTAGCGGGGAGCACAGATACGCAGTATTTT
>-|TRBJ2-2|15|TRBD1|TRBV6-1
CASSGGQAGTGELFF
TGTGCCAGCAGTGGGGGACAGGCCGGGACCGGGGAGCTGTTTTTT
>once|TRBJ2-2|12|-|TRBV12-3/TRBV12-4
CASRRGAGELFF
TGTGCCAGCAGAAGGGGGGCCGGGGAGCTGTTTTTT
>-|TRBJ2-7|15|TRBD1|TRBV18
CASSPGTGGAYEQYF
TGTGCCAGCTCGCCTGGGACAGGGGGCGCGTACGAGCAGTACTTC
>-|TRBJ1-3|15|-|TRBV29-1
CSVIGGHFSGNTIYF
TGCAGCGTTATCGGGGGACATTTCTCTGGAAACACCATATATTTT
>-|TRBJ1-5|15|TRBD1|TRBV28
CASSSYRGSNQPQHF
TGTGCCAGCAGTTCCTACAGGGGTAGCAATCAGCCCCAGCATTTT
>-|TRBJ2-3|16|-|TRBV7-2
CASSPGRSPLTDTQYF
TGTGCCAGCAGCCCGGGTCGGTCCCCCCTAACAGATACGCAGTATTTT
>-|TRBJ2-7|15|-|TRBV7-9
CASSPGRDSPYEQYF
TGTGCCAGCAGCCCAGGCCGAGACAGTCCCTACGAGCAGTACTTC
>-|TRBJ1-5|15|TRBD1|TRBV2
CASSVWTGVDQPQHF
TGTGCCAGCAGTGTCTGGACAGGGGTCGATCAGCCCCAGCATTTT
>-|TRBJ1-2|13|-|TRBV5-1
CASSSGTHYGYTF
TGCGCCAGCAGCTCCGGGACCCACTATGGCTACACCTTC
>-|TRBJ2-6|17|TRBD1|TRBV5-8
CASSLGQGSSGANVLTF
TGTGCCAGCAGCTTGGGACAGGGGAGCTCTGGGGCCAACGTCCTGACTTTC
>once|TRBJ1-2|15|TRBD1|TRBV11-2
CASSFRDRGIYGYTF
TGTGCCAGCAGCTTCCGGGACAGGGGCATTTATGGCTACACCTTC
>-|TRBJ2-3|14|-|TRBV7-9
CASSFGTSTDTQYF
TGTGCCAGCAGCTTCGGGACTAGCACAGATACGCAGTATTTT
>-|TRBJ1-4|15|TRBD1|TRBV19
CASRRTGRSNEKLFF
TGTGCCAGTAGGCGGACAGGTCGATCTAATGAAAAACTGTTTTTT
>-|TRBJ1-5|15|-|TRBV19
CASSRDRLSNQPQHF
TGTGCCAGTAGCCGTGACAGGCTTAGCAATCAGCCCCAGCATTTT
>-|TRBJ2-7|13|-|TRBV10-2
CASSDSRDYEQYF
TGCGCCAGCAGTGACAGCAGAGACTACGAGCAGTACTTC
>-|TRBJ1-2|11|-|TRBV9
CASSSGGGYTF
TGTGCCAGCAGCTCTGGGGGTGGCTACACCTTC
>-|TRBJ2-7|16|TRBD2|TRBV7-2
CASSPPGLAGVREQYF
TGTGCCAGCAGCCCCCCGGGACTAGCGGGAGTACGCGAGCAGTACTTC
>once|TRBJ2-7|16|TRBD1|TRBV11-2
CASSLVRGRGPGEQYF
TGTGCCAGCAGCTTAGTTCGGGGTAGGGGGCCGGGCGAGCAGTACTTC
>few|TRBJ2-3|13|-|TRBV2
CASSENSQDTQYF
TGTGCCAGCAGTGAAAACTCGCAGGATACGCAGTATTTT
>-|TRBJ2-7|16|-|TRBV5-6
CASSLGTGRASYEQYF
TGTGCCAGCAGCTTGGGGACAGGGAGGGCCTCCTACGAGCAGTACTTC
>few|TRBJ1-2|16|-|TRBV6-1
CASSALLTTREYGYTF
TGTGCCAGCAGTGCGTTATTGACTACCCGAGAGTATGGCTACACCTTC
>-|TRBJ2-7|15|-|TRBV6-1
CASSEAIGGSYEQYF
TGTGCCAGCAGTGAAGCGATCGGCGGGTCCTACGAGCAGTACTTC
>-|TRBJ1-1|17|TRBD1|TRBV11-2
CASSLVYSDRGFTEAFF
TGTGCCAGCAGCTTAGTTTATTCGGACAGGGGTTTCACTGAAGCTTTCTTT
>-|TRBJ1-1|17|TRBD1|TRBV3-1/TRBV3-2
CASSRVTTGDTNTEAFF
TGTGCCAGCAGCCGAGTGACGACAGGGGACACGAACACTGAAGCTTTCTTT
>-|TRBJ1-1|19|TRBD1|TRBV5-1
CASSLSYRGSTTLNTEAFF
TGCGCCAGCAGCTTGTCATACAGGGGTAGCACTACCTTGAACACTGAAGCTTTCTTT
>-|TRBJ2-5|15|TRBD1|TRBV7-9
CASSFSGQGEESQYF
TGTGCCAGCAGCTTCTCGGGACAGGGGGAAGAGTCCCAGTACTTC